A single sample is the source of the 25 T cell receptor beta chains below, sequenced in a study of T cells expressing NK-cell markers (dated by TCRdb to between 2020 and 2021). The library was made by 5' RACE. Sequencing was carried out with an Illumina HiSeq 2000. The reads underwent TCRdb reprocessing, giving one record for each CDR3 protein sequence and no DNA. Per the sample table, the count is 550,000 to 600,000 distinct CDR3 sequences. In total, the top ten clones hold 3.5% to 4.5% of the sample. Sample: blood T cells: a sorted CD56 or NKG2C T cell subset, CD4+ or CD8+ T cells, or bulk PBMC T cells (not recorded which). The receptors here all came from a man younger than 35 in good health. Donor details come from another sample of the same person, matched by shared clones.

The CDR3 sequence: CASRTGLGQFF. V is TRBV12-3 or TRBV12-4 and J is TRBJ2-1; TCRdb names TRBD2, which stays unverified in the absence of DNA. The length of the CDR3 is 11 residues.

This chain uses TRBV6-5 with TRBJ1-5. Germline CDR1 reads MNHEY; CDR2 reads SVGAGI. The CDR3 is 16 residues long. The CDR3 protein is CASSYSHPGLGQPQHF.

The genes are TRBV4-3 and TRBJ2-1; TCRdb selects TRBD2, and the lack of DNA leaves this call unchecked. Germline V gene sequence: CDR1 LGHNA, CDR2 YSLEER. This CDR3 spans 17 amino acids. CDR3 in amino acids: CASSQLAGSNMYNEQFF.

The chain links TRBV3-1 to TRBJ1-2; TCRdb outputs TRBD1, but without DNA this stays unchecked. Germline V gene data show CDR1 as LGHDT and CDR2 as YNNKEL (reference sequence). CDR3 length equals 16 residues. CDR3 amino acids: CASSPAGQGARGGYTF.

The chain joins TRBV6-5 to TRBJ1-1; TCRdb lists TRBD1, though no DNA is available to test this call. Germline V gene data show CDR1 as MNHEY and CDR2 as SVGAGI. The CDR3 extends over 14 amino acids. CDR3 loop: CASSPSTGVTEAFF.

CDR3: CASSTTGFEQYF. This chain connects TRBV6-2 or TRBV6-3 to TRBJ2-7; TCRdb's D gene call, TRBD1, goes unchecked for lack of DNA. CDR1 and CDR2 from the germline V gene are MNHEY and SVGEGT. The CDR3 has 12 amino acids.

This chain uses TRBV15 with TRBJ2-3. Germline V gene data show CDR1 as LNHNV and CDR2 as YYDKDF (reference sequence). The CDR3 spans 14 residues. CDR3: CATSRVISGDTQYF.

The genes are TRBV6-1 and TRBJ2-1; TCRdb calls TRBD1, which cannot be checked without DNA. The V gene's germline CDR1 is MNHNS and CDR2 SASEGT. This CDR3 spans 15 amino acids. This CDR3 reads CASSEWTGGYNEQFF.

The rearrangement joins TRBV5-5 to TRBJ2-5; TCRdb's D call, TRBD2, is unchecked because there is no DNA. This CDR3 comprises 13 residues. CDR1 is SGHKS, CDR2 YYEKEE, per germline (reference sequence). CDR3 in amino acids: CASSGPTQETQYF.

This chain connects TRBV5-5 to TRBJ1-1; checking the TCRdb D call of TRBD1 is not possible without DNA. This CDR3 is built from 16 residues. CDR1 and CDR2 from the germline V gene are SGHKS and YYEKEE (reference sequence). The CDR3 reads CASSLNHLLQGTEAFF.

This rearrangement joins TRBV12-3 or TRBV12-4 to TRBJ2-7; TCRdb's D call of TRBD1 is untestable without DNA. The CDR3 runs 15 residues. Here the CDR3 reads CASSLSRDRSYEQYF.

By frequency, this clonotype registers large. This chain uses TRBV29-1 with TRBJ2-1. From germline, CDR1 is SQVTM and CDR2 ANQGSEA. The CDR3 is 13 amino acids. The CDR3 reads CRVTGNSYNEQFF.

The rearrangement links TRBV20-1 to TRBJ2-5; with no DNA, the TCRdb D assignment of TRBD1 cannot be verified. Per germline, CDR1 DFQATT and CDR2 SNEGSKA (reference sequence). The CDR3 consists of 14 residues. CDR3: CSARSGQNKETQYF.

This chain connects TRBV29-1 to TRBJ2-7; TCRdb's assignment of TRBD2 cannot be checked, as there is no DNA. The CDR3 is 15 residues long. Germline V CDR1 and CDR2: SQVTM, ANQGSEA. The CDR3 loop is CSVENPAGGAYEQYF.

The V gene is TRBV25-1, the J gene TRBJ1-2; TCRdb's D call, TRBD1, is unchecked because there is no DNA. The CDR3 is 12 residues long. The germline V gene encodes CDR1 MGHDK and CDR2 SYGVNS. CDR3 protein: CASNPGDAGYTF.

V usage is TRBV29-1 and J usage is TRBJ2-1; TCRdb names TRBD2, which stays unverified in the absence of DNA. The CDR3 consists of 14 residues. The germline gives CDR1 SQVTM, CDR2 ANQGSEA. CDR3 region: CSVARRVGFNEQFF.

This chain joins TRBV5-1 and TRBJ2-7; the TCRdb D gene call, TRBD1, has no DNA to confirm it. The germline V gene has CDR1 SGHRS and CDR2 YFSETQ. The CDR3 is made up of 12 amino acids. The CDR3 region is CASGTGMNEQYF.

The chain links TRBV29-1 to TRBJ2-2; TCRdb returns TRBD1, unconfirmable since there is no DNA. Germline V gene data show CDR1 as SQVTM and CDR2 as ANQGSEA. This CDR3 has 14 amino acids. Here the CDR3 reads CSVMDRPSTGELFF.

The chain uses TRBV5-1 and TRBJ2-5; TCRdb gives TRBD2 as the D gene, but with no DNA this cannot be confirmed. Per the germline V gene, CDR1 is SGHRS and CDR2 is YFSETQ. The length of the CDR3 is 16 residues. Here the CDR3 reads CASSLEGLASSQTQYF.

The V gene is TRBV2, the J gene TRBJ2-1; TCRdb names TRBD2, which stays unverified in the absence of DNA. The length of the CDR3 is 16 residues. Germline assignment: CDR1 SNHLY and CDR2 FYNNEI. Here the CDR3 reads CASNPKGGLADNEQFF.

The chain couples TRBV9 to TRBJ2-7; TCRdb reports TRBD2, a call that lacks DNA to check it against. The CDR3 is 14 residues long. Germline CDR1 is SGDLS and CDR2 is YYNGEE. The CDR3 is CASSARGGGYEQYF.

This sequence joins TRBV6-2 or TRBV6-3 and TRBJ2-7. Germline loops: CDR1 MNHEY, CDR2 SVGEGT. There are 12 residues in the CDR3. CDR3 residues: CASSFGPYEQYF.

The V call is TRBV28, the J call TRBJ1-2; TCRdb proposes TRBD1, but this gene call is untestable without DNA. The CDR3 has 14 amino acids. CDR1 and CDR2 from the germline V gene are MDHEN and SYDVKM. This CDR3 is CATPGRPGVYGYTF.

The chain couples TRBV10-3 to TRBJ1-4; TCRdb selects TRBD1, and the lack of DNA leaves this call unchecked. In germline, CDR1 is ENHRY, CDR2 SYGVKD. This CDR3 has 14 residues. This CDR3 is CAISGTGVGEKLFF.

This chain links TRBV28 with TRBJ1-1. Germline CDR1 MDHEN, CDR2 SYDVKM. CDR3 length: 14 residues. The CDR3 protein is CASSFRGISTEAFF.